One and the same sample provided the 3 T cell receptor beta chains below, sequenced in a study of glioma-infiltrating T cells. Using RNA template, CDR3s of TCR alpha and beta were amplified with iRepertoire arm-PCR. MiXCR, applied by TCRdb to the multiplex PCR reads, yields one record per CDR3 protein. The top ten clones hold roughly 5.2% of a sample with 150,000 to 200,000 distinct CDR3 sequences, under 55% of them seen once. The sample consisted of glioma tissue, nonneoplastic brain tissue, or PBMCs (not recorded which). All receptors come from a human donor with low-grade glioma or glioblastoma, undergoing nonglioma brain surgery, or in good health (not recorded which).

The chain recombines TRBV28 with TRBJ2-4, with D unresolved. CDR3 size: 14 residues. Germline loops: CDR1 MDHEN, CDR2 SYDVKM. V was trimmed by 8 bases and J by 5 bases, leaving 16 bases between them. The CDR3 loop is CASGPSGSENIQYF. The CDR3 DNA reads as TGTGCCAGCGGCCCGTCGGGCTCTGAAAACATTCAGTACTTC.

The sample holds many counts of this clonotype. The chain uses TRBV6-1 and TRBJ1-1, with D maybe TRBD1 (6 bases). V lost 4 bases and J lost 5, with 8 bases in between. Per the germline V gene, CDR1 is MNHNS and CDR2 is SASEGT. CDR3 length equals 12 residues. The DNA for the CDR3 is TGTGCCAGCAGTGTTGGACAGACTGAAGCTTTCTTT. It encodes CASSVGQTEAFF.

The gene calls are TRBV28 and TRBJ2-3, with D uncertain. This CDR3 is built from 12 residues. Germline CDR1 MDHEN, CDR2 SYDVKM. The V end was cut by 6 bases, the J end by 8 bases, with 12 bases between. The CDR3 DNA reads TGTGCCAGCAGCGTAAAGATTGGTACGCAGTATTTT. Amino acids: CASSVKIGTQYF.